This T cell receptor beta chain was observed in a study of OX40 agonist ivuxolimab in advanced cancers. Study in general: The patients got ivuxolimab, which is an agonistic anti-OX40 (CD134) antibody.

The ends lost 2 bases at V and 6 bases at J; junction bases unmatched: 4. CDR3 length: 13 residues. The germline CDR1 and CDR2 sequences are LGHNA and YNFKEQ. Blood sampling took place at baseline, cycle 4 day 1, and cycle 7 day 1. Measured with immunoSEQ multiplex PCR; TCRdb has only the in-frame clones, and not every one. The profile shows just under 80,000 clones, about nine tenths of them singletons. This chain links TRBV4-2 with TRBJ2-7, with 7 bases fitting TRBD1. The clonotype was recovered from an adult with an advanced solid tumor such as melanoma, head and neck, liver or kidney cancer. The sequencing used CD4+ or CD8+ T cells sorted from blood, collected in a trial of the OX40 agonist ivuxolimab. Here the CDR3 reads CASSQLNRGEQYF. The DNA for the CDR3 is TGTGCCAGCAGCCAACTAAACAGGGGCGAGCAGTACTTC.